Listed below are T cell receptor beta chains from one sample, sequenced in a study of blood T cell repertoires in COVID-19. The table came from immunoSEQ multiplex PCR; TCRdb's copy has only in-frame clones and leaves some out. The sample yields about 200,000 clones, around 81% seen once. Input material: peripheral blood. Receptor source: a man aged 55 to 70 with COVID-19, enrolled during active disease. The CDR3 runs from the conserved cysteine through the conserved F or W. A D gene is named only where the DNA matches it firmly. For some rows the clone size is stated as once, few or many, or as a class when expanded; others skip it.

TRBV2	14	few	TRBJ2-7	TRBD1	TGTGCCAGCAGTGAAGGGACAGGAATTTACGAGCAGTACTTC	CASSEGTGIYEQYF
TRBV7-9	14	once	TRBJ1-1	TRBD1	TGTGCCAGCAGCTTAGTCGAGGGGGCCACTGAAGCTTTCTTT	CASSLVEGATEAFF
TRBV11-2	14	.	TRBJ2-7	.	TGTGCCAGCAGCCCAGGACGGAGGACCTACGAGCAGTACTTC	CASSPGRRTYEQYF
TRBV6-6	14	once	TRBJ1-2	.	TGTGCCAGCAGTCTCCCGACAGGAAGCTTAGGCTACACCTTC	CASSLPTGSLGYTF
TRBV27	13	.	TRBJ1-6	.	TGTGCCAGCAGTTCCCCTGGCGGGTCACCCCTCCACTTT	CASSSPGGSPLHF
TRBV2	15	.	TRBJ1-5	TRBD1	TGTGCCAGCAGTGGGACAGGTTTCGGCAATCAGCCCCAGCATTTT	CASSGTGFGNQPQHF
TRBV5-4	13	.	TRBJ2-3	.	TGTGCCAGCAGCTTGGAGGGGGTAGATACGCAGTATTTT	CASSLEGVDTQYF
TRBV30	12	.	TRBJ1-1	TRBD1	TGTGCCTGGAGTACAGGGGGCACTGAAGCTTTCTTT	CAWSTGGTEAFF
TRBV10-1	17	few	TRBJ2-1	TRBD1	TGCGCCAGCAGTGAGTCCGGGACAGGGGCTTTGGACAATGAGCAGTTCTTC	CASSESGTGALDNEQFF
TRBV15	12	.	TRBJ2-7	.	TGTGCCACCAGCAGAGATGGGCTCGAGCAGTACTTC	CATSRDGLEQYF
TRBV7-9	11	.	TRBJ2-7	TRBD1	TGTGCCAGCGGGACAGGGACCGAGCAGTACTTC	CASGTGTEQYF
TRBV4-3	19	once	TRBJ2-4	.	TGCGCCAGCAGCCAAGAGAGACAGGGAGGTCACGTAGTCAAAAACATTCAGTACTTC	CASSQERQGGHVVKNIQYF
TRBV2	16	.	TRBJ1-5	TRBD1	TGTGCCAGCAGCCACTTCCTTGGGACAGCTAATCAGCCCCAGCATTTT	CASSHFLGTANQPQHF
TRBV5-1	13	.	TRBJ1-1	.	TGCGCCAGCAGCTTTGAGGGATGGACTGAAGCTTTCTTT	CASSFEGWTEAFF
TRBV5-6	14	.	TRBJ2-4	TRBD1	TGTGCCAGCAGCCTTTTTGACAGGGGCAACATTCAGTACTTC	CASSLFDRGNIQYF
TRBV28	11	.	TRBJ2-1	.	TGTGCCAGCAGCCCGCGGGATGAGCAGTTCTTC	CASSPRDEQFF
TRBV6-5	15	.	TRBJ1-5	TRBD1	TGTGCCAGCACCTTGGACAGGGTTGGCAATCAGCCCCAGCATTTT	CASTLDRVGNQPQHF